Each of the 32 T cell receptor beta chains below was sequenced from the same sample in a study of immune characterization of retroperitoneal liposarcoma. Using its own MiXCR run on the PCR reads, TCRdb lists one record per CDR3 protein. The sample has over 5,000 distinct CDR3 sequences; less than 35% are singletons. The source material was tumor tissue. The receptors derive from a female donor with retroperitoneal liposarcoma.

A few counts support this clonotype. The rearrangement uses TRBV19 and TRBJ1-1, with D hard to call. The V end lost 3 bases, the J end lost 7 bases, and 15 bases lay between the germline ends. The germline V gene has CDR1 LNHDA and CDR2 SQIVND (reference sequence). The CDR3 totals 14 residues. The CDR3 protein is CASSIPLPAGEAFF. CDR3 sequence (DNA): TGTGCCAGTAGTATCCCGCTACCCGCCGGTGAAGCTTTCTTT.

The rearrangement uses TRBV27 and TRBJ1-5; TRBD1 is a possible D gene (5 bases). V was trimmed by 4 bases and J by 0 bases, leaving 13 bases between them. CDR3 length: 16 amino acids. Germline lookup yields CDR1 MNHEY and CDR2 SMNVEV (reference sequence). The CDR3: CASSWGMTFSNQPQHF. The CDR3 DNA reads as TGTGCCAGCAGTTGGGGGATGACTTTTAGCAATCAGCCCCAGCATTTT.

This clonotype was seen many times. This chain links TRBV5-3 with TRBJ2-1; no reliable D call. TRBV5-3 counts as an open reading frame of uncertain function. The CDR3 extends over 14 amino acids. The V end was cut by 4 bases, the J end by 10 bases, with 18 bases between. The CDR3 loop reads CARSRLTKAREQFF. The CDR3 nucleotides read TGTGCCAGAAGCCGTCTCACTAAAGCTCGGGAGCAGTTCTTC.

Written as DNA, the CDR3 is TGTGCCAGCAGTTACTCTGGGGTTAGCTCCTACGAGCAGTACTTC. It is translated as CASSYSGVSSYEQYF. V is TRBV6-6 and J is TRBJ2-4; D gene uncertain. The closer fit of TRBJ2-7 to the DNA end suggests the J call may be wrong. Germline lookup yields CDR1 MNHNY and CDR2 SVGAGI (reference sequence). The CDR3 is made up of 15 amino acids.

By proportion, this clonotype is medium-sized. This chain joins TRBV7-9 and TRBJ2-1, with D tentatively TRBD1 (5 bases). Germline V gene data show CDR1 as SEHNR and CDR2 as FQNEAQ (reference sequence). Trimming cost V 5 bases and J 10 bases, with 12 bases left between them. The CDR3 is made up of 12 amino acids. CDR3 amino acids: CASSHTGSEQFF. CDR3 nucleotide sequence: TGTGCCAGCAGCCACACAGGCTCCGAGCAGTTCTTC.

The chain joins TRBV6-6 to TRBJ1-1; D uncertain. The CDR3 extends over 14 amino acids. Germline-derived CDR1 and CDR2 are MNHNY and SVGAGI (reference sequence). The germline V and J ends were trimmed by 4 bases and 0 bases, with 9 bases remaining between them. The CDR3 loop reads CASSLSGMNTEAFF. The CDR3 nucleotides read TGTGCCAGCAGTTTATCGGGCATGAACACTGAAGCTTTCTTT.

This clonotype was detected only once. The chain employs TRBV6-6 and TRBJ1-6, with 9 bases aligning to TRBD1. Germline lookup yields CDR1 MNHNY and CDR2 SVGAGI (reference sequence). CDR3 size: 15 residues. Germline trimming cut 0 bases from V and 10 bases from J; bases unmatched to any gene: 4. This chain's CDR3 is CASSYSRQGDSPLHF. CDR3 in DNA: TGTGCCAGCAGTTACTCGAGACAGGGGGACTCACCCCTCCACTTT.

In the case of this clonotype: A much larger clonotype is one base distant, so this may be a read error. V gene TRBV12-3 or TRBV12-4 combines with J gene TRBJ2-1; 9 bases fit TRBD2. With 6 bases clipped from V and 10 bases from J, the junction kept 13 bases outside the gene matches. The CDR3 totals 15 residues. The CDR3 reads CASRRGSGSSYEQFF. For the CDR3, the DNA is TGTGCCAGCAGGAGGGGTAGCGGGAGCTCCTACGAGCAGTTCTTC.

V and J are TRBV5-4 and TRBJ2-3; no clear D gene. Germline loops: CDR1 SGHNT, CDR2 YYREEE (reference sequence). The CDR3 totals 15 residues. With 4 bases removed from V and 1 base from J, the gap between germline ends came to 13 bases. The CDR3 DNA reads as TGTGCCAGCAGCAAACAGACAAAACGCACAGATACGCAGTATTTT. It codes for CASSKQTKRTDTQYF.

This clonotype came up once. The chain employs TRBV7-2 and TRBJ2-1; TRBD2 matches at 12 bases. The J call may be in error: the DNA end matches TRBJ2-7 better. This CDR3 region has 14 residues. Germline V gene lookup returns CDR1 SGHTA and CDR2 FQGNSA. CDR3 in amino acids: CASSPWTSGTEQYF. DNA for the CDR3: TGTGCCAGCAGCCCCTGGACTAGCGGGACTGAGCAGTACTTC.

This clonotype has a single count. The chain is built from TRBV10-3 and TRBJ2-2; possibly TRBD1 for D (5 bases). V shed 2 bases and J shed 3 bases, with 7 bases lying between them. Germline V gene sequence: CDR1 ENHRY, CDR2 SYGVKD. The CDR3 has 14 residues. The CDR3 region is CAISEPRDTGELFF. The CDR3 DNA is TGTGCCATCAGTGAGCCCAGGGACACCGGGGAGCTGTTTTTT.

The table lists this clonotype with a few counts. The V call is TRBV5-6, the J call TRBJ2-1; TRBD2 matches 11 bases. Germline V gene data show CDR1 as SGHDT and CDR2 as YYEEEE. V lost 0 bases to trimming and J lost 9 bases; unmatched junction nucleotides: 5. The CDR3 contains 15 residues. CDR3 nucleotides: TGTGCCAGCAGCTTGGGTCGGACTAGCGGGCTTGAGCAGTTCTTC. Translated: CASSLGRTSGLEQFF.

The V call is TRBV5-1, the J call TRBJ2-3; no reliable D call. The CDR3 has 15 residues. Germline assignment: CDR1 SGHRS and CDR2 YFSETQ. Trimming took 1 base from V and 2 from J, leaving 11 bases between them. CDR3 sequence: CASSLTGSSTDTQYF. CDR3 in DNA: TGCGCCAGCAGCTTGACGGGTTCTTCCACAGATACGCAGTATTTT.

This clonotype was counted at least ten times. The chain employs TRBV5-1 and TRBJ2-5; no reliable D call. The CDR3 contains 12 residues. CDR1 is SGHRS and CDR2 is YFSETQ in the germline V gene. Trimming left V 0 bases short and J 4 bases short, with 4 bases between. CDR3 in amino acids: CASSLVRETQYF. DNA of the CDR3: TGCGCCAGCAGCTTGGTCCGAGAGACCCAGTACTTC.

This clonotype rates as medium-sized. J is TRBJ2-1 and V is TRBV12-3 or TRBV12-4; a possible D gene is TRBD2 (6 bases). Trimming stripped 3 bases from V and 6 bases from J, with 12 bases between. The CDR3 totals 14 residues. CDR3 amino acids: CASSFPGDGNEQFF. The CDR3 DNA sequence: TGTGCCAGCAGTTTTCCGGGAGATGGCAATGAGCAGTTCTTC.

The chain joins TRBV10-3 to TRBJ2-1; D possibly uses TRBD1 or TRBD2 (5 bases each). V lost 0 bases to trimming and J lost 0 bases, with 6 bases between them. The CDR3 has 15 residues. Germline loops: CDR1 ENHRY, CDR2 SYGVKD. Here the CDR3 DNA reads TGTGCCATCAGTGAGTCAGGGACCTCCTACAATGAGCAGTTCTTC. Translating gives CAISESGTSYNEQFF.

This chain connects TRBV6-6 to TRBJ2-4, with 10 bases aligning to TRBD1. J lost 7 bases, V lost 2 bases, and 2 bases had no gene match. The CDR3 consists of 14 residues. Germline CDR1 MNHNY, CDR2 SVGAGI (reference sequence). The CDR3 nucleotides are TGTGCCAGCAGTTACGACAGGGGGCTGAACATTCAGTACTTC. Translating it yields CASSYDRGLNIQYF.

The chain is built from TRBV6-1 and TRBJ2-5, with a tentative D call TRBD1 (6 bases). V was pared by 3 bases and J by 11 bases, with 10 bases between. This CDR3 spans 11 amino acids. In germline, CDR1 is MNHNS, CDR2 SASEGT. In DNA, the CDR3 is TGTGCCAGCAGTGATACGGGACAACAGTACTTC. Protein product: CASSDTGQQYF.

The V gene is TRBV29-1, the J gene TRBJ1-4, with 9 bases that match TRBD1. V was pared by 7 bases and J by 7 bases, with 10 bases of the junction left unmatched. This CDR3 region has 14 residues. The germline gives CDR1 SQVTM, CDR2 ANQGSEA. The CDR3 nucleotides are TGCAGCGCGGTTACAGGGGGCGCTCCTGAAAAACTGTTTTTT. It translates to CSAVTGGAPEKLFF.

By proportion, this clonotype is medium-sized (0.01 to 0.1%). V gene TRBV6-6 combines with J gene TRBJ2-1, with 7 bases aligning to TRBD2. The J call may be faulty, since TRBJ2-7 better matches the DNA end. The germline V gene has CDR1 MNHNY and CDR2 SVGAGI (reference sequence). This CDR3 has 14 residues. The CDR3 protein is CASSYSWGGYEQYF. For the CDR3, the DNA is TGTGCCAGCAGTTACTCTTGGGGGGGTTACGAGCAGTACTTC.

The chain couples TRBV11-2 to TRBJ2-3; D is unresolved. Germline V gene lookup returns CDR1 SGHAT and CDR2 FQNNGV. This CDR3 has 14 residues. Deletions cut 0 bases from V and 3 bases from J, with 7 bases between. Here the CDR3 reads CASSLDSFTDTQYF. As DNA, the CDR3 is TGTGCCAGCAGCTTAGATTCCTTTACAGATACGCAGTATTTT. Together with reference TRBV11-2 and TRBJ2-3, the CDR3 gives the full variable domain: EAGVAQSPRYKIIEKRQSVAFWCNPISGHATLYWYQQILGQGPKLLIQFQNNGVVDDSQLPKDRFSAERLKGVDSTLKIQPAKLEDSAVYLCASSLDSFTDTQYFGPGTRLTVL.

There are many counts of this clonotype. The chain uses TRBV6-6 and TRBJ2-6, with D perhaps matching TRBD1 or TRBD2 (5 bases each). Trimming removed 6 bases from V and 4 bases from J, with 13 bases in between. The CDR3 sequence is 15 residues long. Germline loops: CDR1 MNHNY, CDR2 SVGAGI (reference sequence). CDR3 DNA: TGTGCCAGCAGAGGGCCGGGGCGGGGGGCCAACGTCCTGACTTTC. Amino acids: CASRGPGRGANVLTF.

This clonotype was found once. This rearrangement joins TRBV3-1 to TRBJ2-1; a possible D gene is TRBD2 (6 bases). The CDR3 has 17 residues. Trimming pared 1 base from V and 13 bases from J, leaving 26 bases between. The germline V gene has CDR1 LGHDT and CDR2 YNNKEL (reference sequence). Here the CDR3 reads CASSQAGDFPGVGTQFF. In nucleotides, the CDR3 is TGTGCCAGCAGCCAAGCCGGGGACTTTCCGGGGGTTGGGACCCAGTTCTTC.

As concerns this clonotype: This could be a read error, since a much larger clone is one nucleotide away. The CDR3 carries no conserved terminal phenylalanine or tryptophan, so it likely arises from a read error. The CDR3 loop reads CASSTHGKGSDQPQHC. CDR3 bases: TGTGCCAGCAGTACCCACGGCAAGGGCTCTGATCAGCCCCAGCATTGT. The chain is built from TRBV6-6 and TRBJ1-5; D not resolved. The V end was cut by 5 bases, the J end by 5 bases, with 19 bases between. This CDR3 is built from 16 residues. The germline V gene encodes CDR1 MNHNY and CDR2 SVGAGI (reference sequence).

This clonotype is classed as medium-sized. A much larger clone sits a single nucleotide away, making a read error possible. The rearrangement joins TRBV6-1 to TRBJ2-1, with 9 bases identical to TRBD2. The J call may be in error: the DNA end matches TRBJ2-7 better. This CDR3 contains 16 residues. Germline CDR1 reads MNHNS; CDR2 reads SASEGT. The CDR3 here is CASRGMAGGRYNEQYF. In DNA, the CDR3 is TGTGCCAGCCGTGGGATGGCGGGAGGGAGATACAATGAGCAGTACTTC.

This clonotype was recorded at least ten times. The chain is built from TRBV10-1 and TRBJ2-5, with TRBD2 matching 12 bases. The germline V gene encodes CDR1 WNHNN and CDR2 SYGVQD (reference sequence). The V gene end was trimmed by 4 bases and the J gene end by 5 bases; junction bases not matched to a gene: 5. The CDR3 length is 15 residues. CDR3 nucleotide sequence: TGCGCCAGCAGTGGACTAGCGGGAGAGGGTGAGACCCAGTACTTC. It translates to CASSGLAGEGETQYF.

This clonotype is large (0.1 to 1%). This chain uses TRBV12-3 or TRBV12-4 with TRBJ2-1; 9 bases map to TRBD1. Trimming removed 5 bases from V and 9 bases from J; junction bases left unmatched: 5. The CDR3 runs 13 residues. The CDR3 DNA reads TGTGCCAGCAGTGCGTTGACAGGGGGTGAGCAGTTCTTC. Its translation is CASSALTGGEQFF.

By share, this clonotype ranks as medium-sized. This sequence may be a read error, since a much larger clone differs from it by one base. The chain has TRBV6-1 and TRBJ2-1; D call uncertain. The end of the DNA aligns better with TRBJ2-7, so the J call may be wrong. The CDR3 extends over 11 amino acids. The germline V gene encodes CDR1 MNHNS and CDR2 SASEGT. CDR3: CASSEAGEQYF. CDR3 DNA: TGTGCCAGCAGTGAAGCAGGGGAGCAGTACTTC.

The V and J genes are TRBV6-2 or TRBV6-3 and TRBJ2-5; tentatively, D is TRBD1 (6 bases). V dropped 7 bases and J dropped 5 bases, with 14 bases sitting between them. Germline CDR1 is MNHEY and CDR2 is SVGEGT. The CDR3 loop spans 13 amino acids. CDR3 amino acids: CASTKTGLETQYF. The CDR3 DNA follows: TGTGCCAGCACCAAAACAGGGTTGGAGACCCAGTACTTC.

This clonotype was counted at least ten times. A single base separates this from a much larger clone, so it may be a read error. This rearrangement joins TRBV6-6 to TRBJ2-1; D is perhaps TRBD1 (5 bases). Trimming removed 0 bases at V and 10 bases at J, with 13 bases between. The CDR3 extends over 14 amino acids. From germline, CDR1 is MNHNY and CDR2 SVGAGI (reference sequence). CDR3 DNA sequence: TGTGCCAGCAGTTACTCTCCAGGGCCCTACGAGCAGTTCTTC. Its protein product is CASSYSPGPYEQFF.

This clonotype was picked up a small number of times. V is TRBV6-6 and J is TRBJ2-7, with 11 bases identical to TRBD2. Germline loops: CDR1 MNHNY, CDR2 SVGAGI (reference sequence). The CDR3 has 16 residues. After removal of 9 bases from V and 1 base from J, the junction contained 11 bases not matched to a gene. The DNA of the CDR3 is TGTGCCAGTCGGGGACTAGCGGTTGGGGGATCCTACGAGCAGTACTTC. Translated, it gives CASRGLAVGGSYEQYF.

V is TRBV6-6 and J is TRBJ2-5; the D gene is possibly TRBD1 (5 bases). The CDR3 sequence is 13 residues long. The germline V gene encodes CDR1 MNHNY and CDR2 SVGAGI (reference sequence). With 2 bases removed from V and 4 bases from J, the gap between germline ends came to 8 bases. In DNA form, the CDR3 reads TGTGCCAGCAGTTACGCACAGGTAGAGACCCAGTACTTC. Protein product: CASSYAQVETQYF.